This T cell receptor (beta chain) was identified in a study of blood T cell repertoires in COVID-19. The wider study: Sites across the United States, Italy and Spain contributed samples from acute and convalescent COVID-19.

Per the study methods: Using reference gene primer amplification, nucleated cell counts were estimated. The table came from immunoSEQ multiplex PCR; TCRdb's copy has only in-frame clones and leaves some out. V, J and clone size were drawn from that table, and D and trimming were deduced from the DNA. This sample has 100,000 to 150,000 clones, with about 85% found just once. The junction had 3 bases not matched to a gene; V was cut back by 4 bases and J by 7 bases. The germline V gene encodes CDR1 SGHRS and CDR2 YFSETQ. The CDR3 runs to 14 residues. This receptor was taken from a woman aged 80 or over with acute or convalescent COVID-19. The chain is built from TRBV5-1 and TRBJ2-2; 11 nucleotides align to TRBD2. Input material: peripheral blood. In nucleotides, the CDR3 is TGCGCCAGCAGCGCCGGGACTAGCGGCGGGGAGCTGTTTTTT. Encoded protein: CASSAGTSGGELFF.